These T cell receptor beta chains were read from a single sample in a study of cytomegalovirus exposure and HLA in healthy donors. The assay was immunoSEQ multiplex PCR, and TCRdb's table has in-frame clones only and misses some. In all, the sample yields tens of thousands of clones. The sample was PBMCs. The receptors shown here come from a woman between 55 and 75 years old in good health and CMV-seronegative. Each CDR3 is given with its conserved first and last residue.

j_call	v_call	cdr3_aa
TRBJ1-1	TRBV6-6	CASSYYGPEAFF
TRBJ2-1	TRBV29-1	CSGDWGLYNEQFF
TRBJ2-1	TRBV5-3	CARSLALLHGRNEQFF
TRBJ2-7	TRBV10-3	CAISVLAGGNYEQYF
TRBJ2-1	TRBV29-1	CSVGHGQGLLRDNEQFF
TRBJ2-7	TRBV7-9	CASSPPLAGDPYEQYF
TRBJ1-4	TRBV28	CAGGGGAANEKLFF
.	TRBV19	CASSSEQYF
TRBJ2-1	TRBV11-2	CASSLGSLGSAEQFF
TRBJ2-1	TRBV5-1	CASSSSGNYNEQFF
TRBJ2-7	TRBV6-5	CASSYWLAGPTYEQYF
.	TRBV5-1	CASSFRLGGDEQYF
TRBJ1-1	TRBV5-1	CASVRDSPNTEAFF
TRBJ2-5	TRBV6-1	CASSPRQEQETQYF
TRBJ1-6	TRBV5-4	CASSTWTGQRVYNSPLHF
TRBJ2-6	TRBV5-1	CASRQTSGSSGSGANVLTF
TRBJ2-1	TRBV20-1	CSAARRNEQFF
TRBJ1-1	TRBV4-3	CASSQDAGVTEAFF
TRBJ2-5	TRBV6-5	CASSSSSGSTETQYF
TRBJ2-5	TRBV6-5	CASRRSGTLEETQYF
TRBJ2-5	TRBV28	CASSYGASTQETQYF
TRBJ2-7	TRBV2	CASSAGTIYEQYF
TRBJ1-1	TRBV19	CASSIVDFEGAGTEAFF
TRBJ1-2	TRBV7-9	CASSPSGGGYTF
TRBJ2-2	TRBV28	CASSTQGQLIGELFF
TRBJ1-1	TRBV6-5	CASRRGGYEAFF
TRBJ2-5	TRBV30	CAWSAQGEETQYF
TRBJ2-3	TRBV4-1	CASSPDRGWSSQYF
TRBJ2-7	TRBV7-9	CASSPRTAYEQYF
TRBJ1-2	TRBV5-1	CASSLETGDYGYTF
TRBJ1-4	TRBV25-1	CASSGYRGFPNEKLFF
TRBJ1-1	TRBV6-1	CASSEALEGPLEAFF
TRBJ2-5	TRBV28	CASIRLSGQGGEQYF
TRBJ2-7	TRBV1	CTSSPSLAGGPREQYF
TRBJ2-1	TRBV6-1	CASSPTPSSYNEQFF
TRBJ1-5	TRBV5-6	CASSPQAGNQPQHF
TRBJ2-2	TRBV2	CASRGTGGWNTGELFF
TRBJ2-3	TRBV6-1	CASSEARWERTDTQYF
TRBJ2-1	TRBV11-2	CASSLAEDYSFYEQFF
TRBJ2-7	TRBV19	CASRLSSGSSYEQYF
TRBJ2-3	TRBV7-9	CASSLVGGLAFTDTQYF
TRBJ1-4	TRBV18	CASSLLPLATNEKLFF
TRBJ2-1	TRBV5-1	CASSETSGHSLLFF
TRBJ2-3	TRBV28	CASSLVQRGTDTQYF
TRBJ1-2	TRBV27	CASSVSRAVRRYTF
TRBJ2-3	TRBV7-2	CASSLTGTYTDTQYF
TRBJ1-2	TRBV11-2	CASSPETGYYGYTF
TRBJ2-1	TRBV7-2	CASSYTGTSGRINEQFF
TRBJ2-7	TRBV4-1	CASSQDSSGLSYEQYF
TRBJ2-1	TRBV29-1	CSVARRSGSHEQFF
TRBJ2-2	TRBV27	CASRPTGGSGSAGELFF
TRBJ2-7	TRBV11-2	CASSTPTGSSYEQYF
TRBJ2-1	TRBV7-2	CASSSSGGGREFF
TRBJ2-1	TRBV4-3	CASSSLVRTSGRGDEQFF
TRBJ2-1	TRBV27	CASSLDFASGHSQFF
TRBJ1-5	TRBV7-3	CASSRGHSNQPQHF
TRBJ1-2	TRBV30	CASGEVRDTF
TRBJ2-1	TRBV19	CASSIALTSEQFF
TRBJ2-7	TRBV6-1	CASSGTGGYEQYF
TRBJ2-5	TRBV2	CASRSEGETQYF